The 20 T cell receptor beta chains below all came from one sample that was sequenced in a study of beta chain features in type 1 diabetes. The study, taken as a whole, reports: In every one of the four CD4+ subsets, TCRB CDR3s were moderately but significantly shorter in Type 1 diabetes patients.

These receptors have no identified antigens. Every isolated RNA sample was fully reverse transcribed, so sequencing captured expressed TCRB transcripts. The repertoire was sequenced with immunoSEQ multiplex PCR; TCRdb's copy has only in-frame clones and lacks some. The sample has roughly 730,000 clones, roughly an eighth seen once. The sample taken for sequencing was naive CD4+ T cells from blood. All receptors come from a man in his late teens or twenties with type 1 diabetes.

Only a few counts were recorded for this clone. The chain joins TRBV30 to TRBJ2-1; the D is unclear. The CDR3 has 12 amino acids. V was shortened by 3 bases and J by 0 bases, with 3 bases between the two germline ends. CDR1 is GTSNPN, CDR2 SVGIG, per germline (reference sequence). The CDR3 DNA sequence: TGTGCCTGGAGGCTCTCCTACAATGAGCAGTTCTTC. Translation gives CAWRLSYNEQFF.

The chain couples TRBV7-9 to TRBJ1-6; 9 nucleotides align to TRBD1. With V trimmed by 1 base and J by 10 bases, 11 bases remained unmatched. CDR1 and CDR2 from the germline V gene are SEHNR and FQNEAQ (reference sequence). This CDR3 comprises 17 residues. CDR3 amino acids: CASSLVSLGDRDSPLHF. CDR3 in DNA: TGTGCCAGCAGCTTAGTTTCCCTTGGGGACAGGGACTCACCCCTCCACTTT.

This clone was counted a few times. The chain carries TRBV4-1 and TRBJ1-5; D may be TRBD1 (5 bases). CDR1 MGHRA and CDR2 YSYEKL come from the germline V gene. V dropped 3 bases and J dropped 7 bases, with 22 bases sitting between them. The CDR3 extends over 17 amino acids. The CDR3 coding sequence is TGCGCCAGCAGCCATCCGGACAAGGGTTGGCCGCGCCAGCCCCAGCATTTT. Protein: CASSHPDKGWPRQPQHF.

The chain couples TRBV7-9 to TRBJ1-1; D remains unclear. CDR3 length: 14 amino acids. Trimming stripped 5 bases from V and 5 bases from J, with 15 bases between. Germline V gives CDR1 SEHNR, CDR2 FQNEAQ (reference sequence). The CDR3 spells CASSPTWGMTEAFF. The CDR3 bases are TGTGCCAGCAGCCCTACGTGGGGAATGACTGAAGCTTTCTTT.

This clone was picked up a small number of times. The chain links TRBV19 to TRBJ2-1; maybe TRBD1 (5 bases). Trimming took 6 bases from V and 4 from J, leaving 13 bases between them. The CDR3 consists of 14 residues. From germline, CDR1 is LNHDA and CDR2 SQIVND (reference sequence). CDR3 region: CASRKGLSYNEQFF. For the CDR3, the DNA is TGTGCCAGTAGGAAGGGGTTGTCATACAATGAGCAGTTCTTC.

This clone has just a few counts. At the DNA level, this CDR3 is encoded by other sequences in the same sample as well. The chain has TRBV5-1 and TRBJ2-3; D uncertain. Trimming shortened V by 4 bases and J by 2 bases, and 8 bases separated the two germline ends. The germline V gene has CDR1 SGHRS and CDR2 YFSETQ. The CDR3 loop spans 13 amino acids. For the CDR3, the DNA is TGCGCCAGCAGCCCTGGCTCCACAGATACGCAGTATTTT. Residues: CASSPGSTDTQYF.

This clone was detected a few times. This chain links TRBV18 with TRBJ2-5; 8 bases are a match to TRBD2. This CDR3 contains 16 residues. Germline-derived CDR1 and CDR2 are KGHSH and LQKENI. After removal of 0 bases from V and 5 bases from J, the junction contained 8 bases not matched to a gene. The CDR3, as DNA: TGTGCCAGCTCACCACCGTCTCAAACGGGAGGGGAGACCCAGTACTTC. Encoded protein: CASSPPSQTGGETQYF.

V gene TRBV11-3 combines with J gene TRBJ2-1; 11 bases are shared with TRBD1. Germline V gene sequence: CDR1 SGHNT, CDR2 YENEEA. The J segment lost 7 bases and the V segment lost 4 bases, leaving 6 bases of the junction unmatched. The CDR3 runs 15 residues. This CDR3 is CASSSGTGGDNEQFF. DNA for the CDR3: TGTGCCAGCAGCTCCGGGACAGGGGGTGATAATGAGCAGTTCTTC.

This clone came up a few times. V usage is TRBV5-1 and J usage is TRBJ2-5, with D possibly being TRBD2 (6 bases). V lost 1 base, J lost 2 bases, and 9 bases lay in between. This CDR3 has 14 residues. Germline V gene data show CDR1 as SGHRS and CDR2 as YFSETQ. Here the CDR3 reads CASSLKAGQETQYF. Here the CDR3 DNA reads TGCGCCAGCAGCTTGAAGGCGGGACAAGAGACCCAGTACTTC.

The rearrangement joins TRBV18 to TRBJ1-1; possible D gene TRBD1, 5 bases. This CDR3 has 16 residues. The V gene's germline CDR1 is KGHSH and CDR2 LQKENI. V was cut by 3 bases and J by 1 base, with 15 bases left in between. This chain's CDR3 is CASSPNRGGQNTEAFF. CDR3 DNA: TGTGCCAGCTCACCCAACCGCGGCGGACAGAACACTGAAGCTTTCTTT.

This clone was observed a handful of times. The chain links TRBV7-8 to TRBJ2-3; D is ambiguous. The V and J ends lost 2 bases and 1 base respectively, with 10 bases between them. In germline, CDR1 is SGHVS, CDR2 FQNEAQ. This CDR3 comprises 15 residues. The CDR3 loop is CASSLRPEGTDTQYF. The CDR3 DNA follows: TGTGCCAGCAGCTTAAGGCCAGAAGGCACAGATACGCAGTATTTT.

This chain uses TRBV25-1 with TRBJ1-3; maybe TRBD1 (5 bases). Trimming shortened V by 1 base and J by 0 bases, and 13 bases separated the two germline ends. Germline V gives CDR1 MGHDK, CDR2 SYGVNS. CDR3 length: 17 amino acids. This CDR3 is CASSEFPGTGSGNTIYF. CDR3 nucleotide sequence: TGTGCCAGCAGTGAATTTCCAGGGACGGGCTCTGGAAACACCATATATTTT.

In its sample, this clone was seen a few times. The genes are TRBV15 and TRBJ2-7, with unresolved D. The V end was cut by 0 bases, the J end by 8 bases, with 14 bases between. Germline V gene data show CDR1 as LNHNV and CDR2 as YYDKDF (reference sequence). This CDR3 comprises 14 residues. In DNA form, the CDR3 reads TGTGCCACCAGCAGAGAGGCGACTGGTGGGAAGCAGTACTTC. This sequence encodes CATSREATGGKQYF.

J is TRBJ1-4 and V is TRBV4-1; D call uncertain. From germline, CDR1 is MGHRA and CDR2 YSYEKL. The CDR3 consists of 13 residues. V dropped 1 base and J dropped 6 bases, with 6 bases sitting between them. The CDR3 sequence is CASSQGEYEKLFF. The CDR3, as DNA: TGCGCCAGCAGCCAAGGCGAATATGAAAAACTGTTTTTT.

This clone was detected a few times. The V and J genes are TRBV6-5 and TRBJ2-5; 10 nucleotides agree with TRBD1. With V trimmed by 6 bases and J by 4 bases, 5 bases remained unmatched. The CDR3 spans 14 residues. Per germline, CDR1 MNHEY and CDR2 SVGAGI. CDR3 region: CASRRQGASETQYF. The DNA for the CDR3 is TGTGCCAGCAGAAGACAGGGGGCGTCAGAGACCCAGTACTTC.

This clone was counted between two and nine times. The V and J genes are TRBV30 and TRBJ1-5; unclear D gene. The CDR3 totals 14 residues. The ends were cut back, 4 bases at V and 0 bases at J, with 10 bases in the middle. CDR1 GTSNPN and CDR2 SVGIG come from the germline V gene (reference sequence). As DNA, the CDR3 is TGTGCCTGGACAGCGGATAATAGCAATCAGCCCCAGCATTTT. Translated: CAWTADNSNQPQHF.

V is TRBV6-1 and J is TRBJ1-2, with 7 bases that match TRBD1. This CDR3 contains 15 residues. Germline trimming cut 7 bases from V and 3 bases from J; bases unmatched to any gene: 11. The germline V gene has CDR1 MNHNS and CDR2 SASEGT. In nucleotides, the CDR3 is TGTGCCAGCACCAGTCAACGGGACAGTGACTATGGCTACACCTTC. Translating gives CASTSQRDSDYGYTF.

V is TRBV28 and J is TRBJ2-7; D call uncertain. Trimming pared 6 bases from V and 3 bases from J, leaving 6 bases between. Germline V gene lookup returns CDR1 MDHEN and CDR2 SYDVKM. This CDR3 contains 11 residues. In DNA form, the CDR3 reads TGTGCCAGCAGCATAAACTACGAGCAGTACTTC. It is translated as CASSINYEQYF.

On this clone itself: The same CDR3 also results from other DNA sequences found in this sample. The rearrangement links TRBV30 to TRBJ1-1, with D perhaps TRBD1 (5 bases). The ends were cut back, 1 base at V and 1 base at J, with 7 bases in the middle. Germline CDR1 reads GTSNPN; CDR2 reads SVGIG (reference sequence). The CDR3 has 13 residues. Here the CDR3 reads CAWSGQGNTEAFF. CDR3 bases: TGTGCCTGGAGTGGTCAGGGGAACACTGAAGCTTTCTTT.

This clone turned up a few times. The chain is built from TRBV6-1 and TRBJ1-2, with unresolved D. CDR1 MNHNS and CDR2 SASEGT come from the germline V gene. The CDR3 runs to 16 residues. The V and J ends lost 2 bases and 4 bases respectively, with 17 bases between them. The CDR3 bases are TGTGCCAGCAGTGAAAGGAATGCTCAGTTTCTCTATGGCTACACCTTC. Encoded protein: CASSERNAQFLYGYTF.